Below, 12 T cell receptor beta chains from the same sample are listed, as sequenced in a study of blood T cell repertoires in COVID-19. The data were produced by immunoSEQ multiplex PCR, yet TCRdb's version contains in-frame clones alone and is incomplete. Here the sample spans some 28,000 clones, about 85% being singletons. Input material: peripheral blood. These receptors were obtained from a human donor in a cohort sampled during active COVID-19.

The chain's CDR3 is CAISSGQRGNQPQHF. Written as DNA, the CDR3 is TGTGCCATCAGTTCCGGACAGAGGGGCAATCAGCCCCAGCATTTT. V and J are TRBV10-3 and TRBJ1-5; tentatively, D is TRBD1 (6 bases). Trimming shortened V by 5 bases and J by 2 bases, and 13 bases separated the two germline ends. This CDR3 comprises 15 residues. Germline values: CDR1 ENHRY, CDR2 SYGVKD.

The V and J genes are TRBV7-9 and TRBJ2-5; D is possibly TRBD1 (6 bases). This CDR3 has 15 amino acids. V was trimmed by 8 bases and J by 2 bases, leaving 18 bases between them. Germline V gene sequence: CDR1 SEHNR, CDR2 FQNEAQ (reference sequence). In DNA, the CDR3 is TGTGCCAGCGTCCTCAGGGGTGTTGCACAAGAGACCCAGTACTTC. It yields the protein CASVLRGVAQETQYF. The whole variable domain, remainder taken from reference TRBV7-9 and TRBJ2-5, is DTGVSQNPRHKITKRGQNVTFRCDPISEHNRLYWYRQTLGQGPEFLTYFQNEAQLEKSRLLSDRFSAERPKGSFSTLEIQRTEQGDSAMYLCASVLRGVAQETQYFGPGTRLLVL.

The chain couples TRBV11-2 to TRBJ2-3; 10 bases line up with TRBD2. The CDR3 spans 18 residues. Unmatched junction bases numbered 6, after V lost 0 bases and J lost 0 bases. The germline V gene has CDR1 SGHAT and CDR2 FQNNGV. CDR3 sequence: CASSLEAALAGSTDTQYF. In DNA, the CDR3 is TGTGCCAGCAGCTTAGAAGCCGCACTAGCGGGGAGCACAGATACGCAGTATTTT.

The CDR3 DNA sequence: TGTGCCAGCAGCTCCAGGACTAGCCCGTACAATGAGCAGTTCTTC. Translation: CASSSRTSPYNEQFF. The chain joins TRBV7-2 to TRBJ2-1; 8 positions match TRBD2. The J segment lost 4 bases and the V segment lost 4 bases, leaving 6 bases of the junction unmatched. CDR1 is SGHTA, CDR2 FQGNSA, per germline. The CDR3 is made up of 15 amino acids.

About this clone itself: One junction end does not reproduce the germline sequence, and a read error may be involved. This chain uses TRBV4-2 with TRBJ1-2; no reliable D call. Germline assignment: CDR1 LGHNA and CDR2 YNFKEQ. CDR3 length: 12 residues. The CDR3 DNA is TGTGTCAGCAGCCAACTAGCTGCTGGCTACACCTTC. This sequence encodes CVSSQLAAGYTF.

The chain joins TRBV19 to TRBJ1-1; 7 bases fit TRBD1. With V trimmed by 5 bases and J by 7 bases, 4 bases remained unmatched. Germline CDR1 is LNHDA and CDR2 is SQIVND (reference sequence). The CDR3 contains 12 residues. In DNA, the CDR3 is TGTGCCAGTAGTTTCGGGACAGTTGAAGCTTTCTTT. It yields the protein CASSFGTVEAFF.

This rearrangement joins TRBV18 to TRBJ2-7; 9 bases are a match to TRBD1. J lost 7 bases, V lost 3 bases, and 7 bases had no gene match. The CDR3 is 14 amino acids. Germline lookup yields CDR1 KGHSH and CDR2 LQKENI. The CDR3 here is CASSPRDREREQYF. The CDR3 region has the DNA TGTGCCAGCTCACCCCGGGACAGGGAGAGGGAGCAGTACTTC.

Sample share makes this clone medium-sized (0.01 to 0.1%). The rearrangement uses TRBV19 and TRBJ2-1; 11 nucleotides match TRBD2. Germline V gene lookup returns CDR1 LNHDA and CDR2 SQIVND (reference sequence). This CDR3 region has 14 residues. The V and J ends lost 7 bases and 9 bases, in that order; junction bases with no gene match: 8. The chain's CDR3 is CASIPTSGEVEQFF. CDR3 bases: TGTGCCAGTATCCCGACTAGCGGGGAAGTTGAGCAGTTCTTC.

This rearrangement joins TRBV18 to TRBJ2-3; tentative D call: TRBD2 (6 bases). Germline assignment: CDR1 KGHSH and CDR2 LQKENI. CDR3 length: 13 amino acids. V lost 6 bases and J 3 bases, leaving 10 bases between the germline ends. The CDR3 here is CASSAGWTDTQYF. DNA of the CDR3: TGTGCCAGCTCCGCGGGGTGGACAGATACGCAGTATTTT.

V gene TRBV6-6 combines with J gene TRBJ1-6; TRBD1 matches at 7 bases. The length of the CDR3 is 14 residues. The germline CDR1 and CDR2 sequences are MNHNY and SVGAGI (reference sequence). The junction had 9 bases not matched to a gene; V was cut back by 11 bases and J by 5 bases. CDR3 sequence reads: CAGQSGQNNSPLHF. DNA of the CDR3: TGTGCCGGACAGTCGGGACAGAATAATTCACCCCTCCACTTT.

This chain joins TRBV19 and TRBJ2-1; D ambiguous. The V gene lost 1 base and the J gene lost 6 bases, with 4 bases spanning the gap. The CDR3 sequence is 12 residues long. Germline V gene sequence: CDR1 LNHDA, CDR2 SQIVND (reference sequence). The CDR3 here is CASSIGPNEQFF. The CDR3 bases are TGTGCCAGTAGTATAGGGCCCAATGAGCAGTTCTTC.

The chain carries TRBV13 and TRBJ1-6; the match to TRBD1 covers 8 bases. The germline CDR1 and CDR2 sequences are PRHDT and FYEKMQ (reference sequence). The CDR3 runs 16 residues. V trimming: 5 bases; J trimming: 7 bases; junction bases outside the gene matches: 10. The CDR3 bases are TGTGCCAGCAGCCCGCCCCAGGGGGCCCGCAATTCACCCCTCCACTTT. It encodes CASSPPQGARNSPLHF.